These 5 T cell receptor beta chains were sequenced from one sample in a study of T-cell memory formation after mild COVID-19. TCRdb processed the 5' RACE reads anew with MiXCR; each CDR3 protein has one entry. The sample shows more than 300,000 distinct CDR3 sequences, around 15% of them seen only once. Sequences were obtained from PBMCs or a T cell subset sorted from them (not recorded which). These receptors were taken from a man aged 18 to 30 who had mild COVID-19 (a few samples of this study predate the infection). Cell type and time point are not known.

The table lists this clonotype with a count of one. The V call is TRBV28, the J call TRBJ2-7; weak D call: TRBD1 (6 bases). Germline V gives CDR1 MDHEN, CDR2 SYDVKM. This CDR3 is built from 13 residues. Deletions cut 7 bases from V and 0 bases from J, with 10 bases between. The CDR3, as DNA: TGTGCCAGCACCCAGGGGAGCTCCTACGAGCAGTACGTC. It yields the protein CASTQGSSYEQYV.

This clonotype turned up a few times. The CDR3 DNA reads TGCAGCGTTTGGGCGACAGACCTCCAAGAGACCCAGTACTTC. Its translation is CSVWATDLQETQYF. The chain has TRBV29-1 and TRBJ2-5, with D possibly being TRBD1 (5 bases). The CDR3 totals 14 residues. Germline V gene data show CDR1 as SQVTM and CDR2 as ANQGSEA. Trimming pared 5 bases from V and 1 base from J, leaving 14 bases between.

This clonotype occurred a few times. This chain uses TRBV10-2 with TRBJ1-1; maybe TRBD1 (5 bases). CDR3 length: 13 amino acids. Germline V gives CDR1 WSHSY, CDR2 SAAADI. V shed 8 bases and J shed 0 bases, with 10 bases lying between them. CDR3 region: CASRQSMNTEAFF. CDR3 nucleotides: TGCGCCAGCCGACAGTCCATGAACACTGAAGCTTTCTTT.

By sample share, this clonotype is medium-sized. This sequence joins TRBV2 and TRBJ2-5; unclear D gene. Germline V lookup: CDR1 SNHLY, CDR2 FYNNEI. CDR3 length: 12 residues. V was cut by 6 bases and J by 1 base, with 6 bases left in between. The CDR3 bases are TGTGCCAGCAGAAACGCCCAAGAGACCCAGTACTTC. This codes for CASRNAQETQYF.

This clonotype showed up many times. The V call is TRBV12-3 or TRBV12-4, the J call TRBJ2-7; no clear D gene. The V and J ends lost 4 bases and 1 base respectively, with 17 bases between them. This CDR3 has 16 residues. CDR3 loop: CASSSPHIDGSYEQYF. For the CDR3, the DNA is TGTGCCAGCAGTTCGCCCCACATCGATGGATCCTACGAGCAGTACTTC.